This is a list of T cell receptor beta chains from one sample in a study of neurological immune-mediated disorders. One entry per CDR3 protein, called by TCRdb with MiXCR from the 5' RACE reads. The sample includes tens of thousands of distinct CDR3 sequences, 12% to 15% of them seen just once. Material: PBMCs. The receptor source for this set is a woman aged 45-65 years with HTLV-1-associated myelopathy (HAM/TSP). CDR3s include the opening cysteine and the closing phenylalanine or tryptophan. The order of the fields is J gene, clone size, D gene, V gene, CDR3 protein, CDR3 DNA. D genes are given only for firm matches. The listing skips clone size in some rows; elsewhere it reads once, few, many or a size class.

>TRBJ1-2|many|TRBD1|TRBV5-1
CASSSPARTGRFGYTF
TGCGCCAGCAGCTCCCCCGCCCGGACAGGGCGGTTTGGCTACACCTTC
>TRBJ1-6|many|TRBD1|TRBV4-2
CASSPEDRGGSPLHF
TGTGCCAGCAGCCCAGAAGACAGGGGTGGATCACCCCTCCACTTT
>TRBJ2-3|many|NA|TRBV7-2
CASSFTDTQYF
TGTGCCAGCAGCTTCACAGATACGCAGTATTTT
>TRBJ2-1|many|NA|TRBV20-1
CSARDSSKGSYNEQFF
TGCAGTGCTAGAGATTCGTCAAAGGGGTCCTACAATGAGCAGTTCTTC
>TRBJ1-1|many|TRBD1|TRBV3-1
CASSQVLTGTGRSTEAFF
TGTGCCAGCAGCCAAGTTCTGACCGGGACAGGTCGGAGCACTGAAGCTTTCTTT
>TRBJ1-4|many|TRBD1|TRBV7-8
CASRGDRGGLTNEKLFF
TGTGCCAGCAGAGGGGACAGGGGAGGTCTAACTAATGAAAAACTGTTTTTT
>TRBJ1-1|many|NA|TRBV4-3
CASSQDRAGPNTEAFF
TGCGCCAGCAGCCAAGATAGGGCAGGTCCGAACACTGAAGCTTTCTTT
>TRBJ2-5|many|TRBD2|TRBV6-2/TRBV6-3
CATRTSGGWETQYF
TGTGCCACCCGGACTAGCGGGGGATGGGAGACCCAGTACTTC
>TRBJ1-5|many|TRBD1|TRBV27
CASRPRPGQGAEQPQHF
TGTGCCAGCCGCCCCAGACCGGGACAGGGGGCGGAACAGCCCCAGCATTTT
>TRBJ2-3|once|TRBD2|TRBV20-1
CSAGIAGKDADTQYF
TGCAGTGCTGGTATAGCGGGGAAAGACGCAGATACGCAGTATTTT
>TRBJ1-6|many|NA|TRBV5-1
CASSLTENSPLHF
TGCGCCAGCAGCTTAACAGAAAATTCACCCCTCCACTTT
>TRBJ2-5|many|NA|TRBV6-1
CASSELGVQGLQETQYF
TGTGCCAGCAGTGAACTTGGGGTTCAGGGCCTCCAAGAGACCCAGTACTTC
>TRBJ2-2|many|NA|TRBV3-1
CASSLNSGTGELFF
TGTGCCAGCAGCCTCAACTCGGGGACCGGGGAGCTGTTTTTT
>TRBJ2-7|many|NA|TRBV7-2
CASSFSGFGGYEQYF
TGTGCCAGCAGCTTCTCGGGTTTCGGAGGCTACGAGCAGTACTTC
>TRBJ2-1|many|TRBD2|TRBV20-1
CSAPWLAGGPNNEQFF
TGCAGTGCTCCTTGGCTAGCGGGGGGACCCAACAATGAGCAGTTCTTC
>TRBJ2-7|many|TRBD1|TRBV18
CASSPGTGGEQYF
TGTGCCAGCTCACCGGGGACAGGGGGCGAGCAGTACTTC
>TRBJ1-1|many|NA|TRBV5-1
CASSLIEGGRLSTEAFF
TGCGCCAGCAGCTTGATTGAGGGGGGGCGTCTGAGCACTGAAGCTTTCTTT
>TRBJ1-3|many|NA|TRBV7-2
CASSLMGSGNTIYF
TGTGCCAGCAGCTTAATGGGCTCTGGAAACACCATATATTTT
>TRBJ1-3|NA|TRBD1|TRBV28
CASSGTGAYGNTIYF
TGTGCCAGCAGTGGGACAGGGGCGTATGGAAACACCATATATTTT
>TRBJ2-1|many|TRBD2|TRBV7-2
CASSHPGGAHNEQFF
TGTGCCAGCAGCCACCCGGGGGGGGCTCACAATGAGCAGTTCTTC
>TRBJ1-3|many|NA|TRBV12-3/TRBV12-4
CASSLIQGNTIYF
TGTGCCAGCAGTTTGATACAGGGAAACACCATATATTTT
>TRBJ1-2|NA|TRBD1|TRBV20-1
CGGRGLTYGYTF
TGCGGGGGGAGGGGGCTGACCTATGGCTACACCTTC
>TRBJ2-5|many|TRBD2|TRBV7-2
CASSSTSGPQETQYF
TGTGCCAGCAGCTCGACTAGCGGGCCTCAAGAGACCCAGTACTTC
>TRBJ2-1|NA|NA|TRBV19
CASSVAGRSSYNEQFF
TGTGCCAGTAGTGTCGCGGGCCGCAGCTCCTACAATGAGCAGTTCTTC
>TRBJ2-7|NA|TRBD1|TRBV20-1
CSARDPLGPGGRNEQYF
TGCAGTGCTAGAGATCCCCTTGGACCAGGGGGAAGGAACGAGCAGTACTTC
>TRBJ2-7|many|TRBD1|TRBV7-2
CASSLRTGPTYEQYF
TGTGCCAGCAGCTTGAGGACAGGGCCCACCTACGAGCAGTACTTC
>TRBJ2-7|many|NA|TRBV19
CASSIGFGMDEQYF
TGTGCCAGTAGTATAGGATTCGGCATGGACGAGCAGTACTTC
>TRBJ1-1|many|NA|TRBV9
CASSVDPRPPNTEAFF
TGTGCCAGCAGCGTAGACCCCAGGCCGCCGAACACTGAAGCTTTCTTT
>TRBJ2-1|NA|NA|TRBV10-3
CAISGTGSIYHEQFF
TGTGCCATCAGCGGTACAGGGTCCATCTACCATGAGCAGTTCTTC
>TRBJ1-6|NA|NA|TRBV28
CASSLLPNSHLHF
TGTGCAAGCAGTTTATTACCGAATTCACACCTCCACTTT
>TRBJ1-2|many|TRBD1|TRBV29-1
CSVEQDRRFRTF
TGCAGCGTTGAACAGGACAGGAGGTTTCGCACCTTC
>TRBJ2-1|many|NA|TRBV20-1
CSARPSGLPSYNEQFF
TGCAGTGCTAGACCGTCTGGACTTCCATCCTACAATGAGCAGTTCTTC
>TRBJ1-2|many|TRBD1|TRBV25-1
CASSESGTGTNYGYTF
TGTGCCAGCAGTGAATCGGGGACAGGGACTAACTATGGCTACACCTTC
>TRBJ1-1|many|TRBD1|TRBV5-5
CASSWGDRIFFF
TGTGCCAGCAGCTGGGGGGACAGGATTTTTTTCTTT
>TRBJ1-5|many|NA|TRBV27
CASGGHQSNQPQHF
TGTGCCAGTGGAGGACATCAGAGCAATCAGCCCCAGCATTTT
>TRBJ2-5|many|NA|TRBV7-2
CASSLAETQYF
TGTGCCAGCAGCTTAGCGGAGACCCAGTACTTC
>TRBJ1-1|many|NA|TRBV12-3/TRBV12-4
CASSFSSRMGAEAFF
TGTGCCAGCAGTTTCTCCTCCCGAATGGGGGCTGAAGCTTTCTTT
>TRBJ2-2|many|TRBD1|TRBV10-3
CAIRATGDAGELFF
TGTGCCATCAGAGCCACAGGGGACGCCGGGGAGCTGTTTTTT
>TRBJ1-2|NA|TRBD1|TRBV10-3
CAISQETGANYGYTF
TGTGCCATCAGTCAAGAGACAGGGGCTAACTATGGCTACACCTTC
>TRBJ2-7|many|TRBD1|TRBV7-2
CASSLPGQGIYEQYF
TGTGCCAGCAGCTTACCGGGACAGGGGATCTACGAGCAGTACTTC
>TRBJ1-1|NA|NA|TRBV29-1
CSVYSTVNTEAFF
TGCAGCGTATACTCGACAGTGAACACTGAAGCTTTCTTT
>TRBJ2-2|NA|TRBD1|TRBV10-3
CAIRNRGFSTGELFF
TGTGCCATCAGGAACAGGGGATTTAGCACCGGGGAGCTGTTTTTT
>TRBJ1-6|many|NA|TRBV7-9
CASSLDPGYSPLHF
TGTGCCAGCAGCTTAGACCCGGGGTATTCACCCCTCCACTTT
>TRBJ1-3|NA|NA|TRBV6-6
CVSSSSGSPGNTIYF
TGTGTCAGCAGTTCGTCAGGGTCCCCTGGAAACACCATATATTTT
>TRBJ2-6|many|NA|TRBV2
CASRQRGTGASGANVLTF
TGTGCCAGCAGACAGCGGGGCACGGGGGCCTCTGGGGCCAACGTCCTGACTTTC
>TRBJ1-1|many|NA|TRBV5-6
CASSPLKGNTEAFF
TGTGCCAGCAGCCCACTTAAGGGTAACACTGAAGCTTTCTTT
>TRBJ1-2|NA|TRBD1|TRBV12-3/TRBV12-4
CASRRGDRGSTF
TGTGCCAGCAGGAGGGGAGACAGGGGCTCTACTTTC
>TRBJ1-5|few|NA|TRBV19
CASIRVAMQGNQPQHF
TGTGCCAGTATCCGTGTTGCGATGCAGGGAAATCAGCCCCAGCATTTT
>TRBJ2-3|NA|TRBD2|TRBV6-5
CASRLAGGADTQYF
TGTGCCAGCAGATTAGCGGGAGGCGCAGATACGCAGTATTTT
>TRBJ2-7|once|NA|TRBV6-5
CASSLRDTGKGYEQYF
TGTGCCAGCAGTTTACGCGATACGGGAAAGGGGTACGAGCAGTACTTC
>TRBJ2-1|many|TRBD2|TRBV7-3
CASSLRTSGGGNEQFF
TGTGCCAGCAGCTTAAGGACTAGCGGGGGTGGGAATGAGCAGTTCTTC
>TRBJ2-3|many|NA|TRBV20-1
CSAIRVDTQYF
TGCAGTGCTATAAGGGTGGATACGCAGTATTTT
>TRBJ1-5|many|NA|TRBV6-6
CASSYEGGNQPQHF
TGTGCCAGCAGTTACGAAGGGGGAAATCAGCCCCAGCATTTT
>TRBJ2-5|many|NA|TRBV12-3/TRBV12-4
CASSLGQRYQETQYF
TGTGCCAGCAGTTTGGGGCAGAGGTACCAAGAGACCCAGTACTTC